This TCR beta chain was profiled in a study of control samples from healthy donors and cancer patients. Germline loops: CDR1 SGHVS, CDR2 FNYEAQ. CDR3 length: 15 residues. V shed 5 bases, J shed 6 bases, and the junction held 7 bases outside the gene matches. Produced via immunoSEQ multiplex PCR; TCRdb's table is partial and in-frame only. Of roughly 160,000 clones listed, roughly 95% were seen once; the top ten hold about 0.94%. The rearrangement links TRBV7-6 to TRBJ1-5; 10 bases map to TRBD1. This clonotype was obtained from a woman aged 25 to 45 in good health. Sequenced: blood. This CDR3 reads CASSAGQGYSQPQHF. CDR3 DNA: TGTGCCAGCAGCGCGGGACAGGGGTATAGTCAGCCCCAGCATTTT.